Presented here are 22 T cell receptor beta chains from one specimen sequenced in a study of T cells in Graves' hyperthyroidism and ophthalmopathy. Authors of the study amplified TCR beta CDR3 regions from RNA transcripts. With the HTBI primer set, the TCR CDR3 went through a first round of RT-PCR. TCRdb re-called the multiplex PCR reads through MiXCR, storing one row per CDR3 protein. The sample yields 350,000 or so distinct CDR3 sequences, roughly 18% seen once. The specimen sequenced was blood. These receptors all come from a woman aged 45-60 years with Graves' hyperthyroidism.

This clonotype showed up just a few times. The chain employs TRBV6-4 and TRBJ1-2; D not certain. This CDR3 is 13 amino acids long. V lost 5 bases and J lost 4, with 11 bases in between. CDR1 and CDR2 (germline): MRHNA, SNTAGT. In nucleotides, the CDR3 is TGTGCCAGCAGTCAAGCAGGATCCTATGGCTACACCTTC. Its translation is CASSQAGSYGYTF.

The gene calls are TRBV12-3 or TRBV12-4 and TRBJ1-1, with 8 bases identical to TRBD1. The CDR3 runs 13 residues. J gave up 4 bases and V 8 bases, and 6 bases lay outside the gene matches. CDR3 in DNA: TGTGCCAGCTGGGAAACAGGGGGCACTGAAGCTTTCTTT. This codes for CASWETGGTEAFF.

A few counts support this clonotype. This sequence joins TRBV19 and TRBJ2-1; 13 nucleotides agree with TRBD2. With 5 bases clipped from V and 5 bases from J, the junction kept 9 bases outside the gene matches. The CDR3 totals 17 residues. CDR1 and CDR2 from the germline V gene are LNHDA and SQIVND (reference sequence). Written as DNA, the CDR3 is TGTGCCAGTAGTCGGACTAGCGGGGGAGCCGACCACAATGAGCAGTTCTTC. It yields the protein CASSRTSGGADHNEQFF. Together with reference TRBV19 and TRBJ2-1, the CDR3 gives the full variable domain: DGGITQSPKYLFRKEGQNVTLSCEQNLNHDAMYWYRQDPGQGLRLIYYSQIVNDFQKGDIAEGYSVSREKKESFPLTVTSAQKNPTAFYLCASSRTSGGADHNEQFFGPGTRLTVL.

The chain couples TRBV29-1 to TRBJ1-1, with D possibly matching TRBD1 (5 bases). Germline V gene sequence: CDR1 SQVTM, CDR2 ANQGSEA. V lost 7 bases to trimming and J lost 5 bases, with 20 bases between them. The CDR3 is 14 residues long. CDR3 nucleotide sequence: TGCAGCGCCCCGTGGGCCGGCGGGGGTACTGAAGCTTTCTTT. Translating it yields CSAPWAGGGTEAFF.

This clonotype was picked up a small number of times. This sequence joins TRBV24-1 and TRBJ1-2; 9 nucleotides align to TRBD1. V shed 5 bases and J 3 bases; nucleotides not matched to a gene: 12. Germline V gene sequence: CDR1 KGHDR, CDR2 SFDVKD. The CDR3 is 17 residues long. CDR3 sequence (DNA): TGTGCCACCAGTGGTCTTCAACAGGGGGCAGGGGACTATGGCTACACCTTC. Translation gives CATSGLQQGAGDYGYTF.

The table lists this clonotype with many counts. This sequence joins TRBV5-1 and TRBJ2-3, with D hard to call. The CDR3 sequence is 14 residues long. The V end was cut by 0 bases, the J end by 2 bases, with 7 bases between. CDR1 SGHRS and CDR2 YFSETQ come from the germline V gene. The CDR3 bases are TGCGCCAGCAGCTTGGTGGCTGTCACAGATACGCAGTATTTT. This sequence encodes CASSLVAVTDTQYF.

The rearrangement joins TRBV4-1 to TRBJ2-2, with 7 bases lining up with TRBD2. The germline gives CDR1 MGHRA, CDR2 YSYEKL. This CDR3 region has 17 residues. The trim removed 1 base at V and 6 bases at J, leaving 11 bases unmatched. The CDR3 DNA is TGCGCCAGCAGCCAAGTCTTGGGCGGGGGTGAGTCCGGGGAGCTGTTTTTT. It translates to CASSQVLGGGESGELFF.

At least ten counts were recorded for this clonotype. The chain links TRBV15 to TRBJ1-5; D gene uncertain. V lost 3 bases to trimming and J lost 7 bases, with 10 bases between them. The CDR3 length is 13 residues. Germline V gives CDR1 LNHNV, CDR2 YYDKDF (reference sequence). CDR3 in amino acids: CATSRDGKQPQHF. The CDR3 DNA follows: TGTGCCACCAGCAGGGACGGTAAGCAGCCCCAGCATTTT. Full variable domain (rest looked up from reference TRBV15 and TRBJ1-5): DAMVIQNPRYQVTQFGKPVTLSCSQTLNHNVMYWYQQKSSQAPKLLFHYYDKDFNNEADTPDNFQSRRPNTSFCFLDIRSPGLGDTAMYLCATSRDGKQPQHFGDGTRLSIL.

The V gene is TRBV9, the J gene TRBJ2-1; no clear D. The V end lost 3 bases, the J end lost 2 bases, and 24 bases lay between the germline ends. This CDR3 spans 19 amino acids. Germline V lookup: CDR1 SGDLS, CDR2 YYNGEE. The CDR3: CASSENPLRVTSAYNEQFF. The CDR3 nucleotides are TGTGCCAGCAGCGAAAATCCTCTCCGTGTTACATCAGCCTACAATGAGCAGTTCTTC.

The chain uses TRBV28 and TRBJ1-1; 8 bases align to TRBD1. CDR3 length: 14 residues. Germline V gene lookup returns CDR1 MDHEN and CDR2 SYDVKM. V shed 4 bases and J 4 bases; nucleotides not matched to a gene: 5. The CDR3 nucleotides are TGTGCCAGCAGTTACAGGGGGGGTGGCACTGAAGCTTTCTTT. Its protein is CASSYRGGGTEAFF.

V gene TRBV5-6 combines with J gene TRBJ1-2; D might be TRBD1 (5 bases). Germline values: CDR1 SGHDT, CDR2 YYEEEE. V lost 1 base to trimming and J lost 6 bases, with 16 bases between them. The CDR3 covers 15 residues. The CDR3 DNA sequence: TGTGCCAGCAGCTTGTCTACCGGGGGGACCCATGGCTACACCTTC. This codes for CASSLSTGGTHGYTF.

There are many counts of this clonotype. The chain is built from TRBV20-1 and TRBJ2-1, with D perhaps matching TRBD1 or TRBD2 (5 bases each). Germline assignment: CDR1 DFQATT and CDR2 SNEGSKA (reference sequence). Trimming removed 6 bases at V and 5 bases at J, with 20 bases between. The CDR3 consists of 15 residues. CDR3 sequence: CSATRGGGSDNEQFF. The CDR3 DNA is TGCAGTGCCACAAGGGGTGGGGGTTCCGACAATGAGCAGTTCTTC.

The rearrangement joins TRBV29-1 to TRBJ2-3; unclear D gene. The CDR3 covers 13 residues. Trimming removed 4 bases from V and 0 bases from J, with 8 bases in between. Germline CDR1 and CDR2: SQVTM and ANQGSEA. The CDR3 sequence: CSVGPPSTDTQYF. CDR3 coding DNA: TGCAGCGTTGGTCCACCTAGCACAGATACGCAGTATTTT.

V is TRBV6-1 and J is TRBJ1-2, with D uncertain. The CDR3 totals 13 residues. Looked up from germline, CDR1 is MNHNS and CDR2 is SASEGT. The V end lost 11 bases, the J end lost 0 bases, and 13 bases lay between the germline ends. The CDR3 reads CADSAGANYGYTF. The CDR3 nucleotides are TGTGCCGATTCGGCAGGTGCTAACTATGGCTACACCTTC.

This sequence joins TRBV9 and TRBJ2-3; no reliable D call. V lost 1 base and J 2 bases, leaving 14 bases between the germline ends. This CDR3 spans 16 amino acids. Germline CDR1 is SGDLS and CDR2 is YYNGEE. CDR3 region: CASSVNSRPPTDTQYF. The CDR3 DNA reads as TGTGCCAGCAGCGTAAACTCCCGGCCGCCCACAGATACGCAGTATTTT.

This clonotype was recorded a few times. This chain connects TRBV19 to TRBJ1-1; 10 nucleotides line up with TRBD1. The CDR3 is made up of 14 amino acids. Losses at the gene ends were 6 bases for V and 4 bases for J; bases not matched to a gene: 5. The germline CDR1 and CDR2 sequences are LNHDA and SQIVND (reference sequence). CDR3 region: CASRRTGGSTEAFF. The CDR3 DNA sequence: TGTGCCAGTAGAAGGACAGGGGGAAGCACTGAAGCTTTCTTT.

V usage is TRBV6-1 and J usage is TRBJ1-2; possible D gene TRBD1, 5 bases. Germline V CDR1 and CDR2: MNHNS, SASEGT. V dropped 6 bases and J dropped 8 bases, with 10 bases sitting between them. This CDR3 is 11 amino acids long. This chain's CDR3 is CASSKGRGYTF. DNA for the CDR3: TGTGCCAGCAGCAAGGGACGAGGCTACACCTTC.

This clonotype has only a few counts. V and J are TRBV15 and TRBJ2-1; D is uncertain. The CDR3 extends over 12 amino acids. V was trimmed by 4 bases and J by 6 bases, leaving 7 bases between them. In germline, CDR1 is LNHNV, CDR2 YYDKDF (reference sequence). As DNA, the CDR3 is TGTGCCACCAGCAAGAAGCCCAATGAGCAGTTCTTC. Its protein is CATSKKPNEQFF.

This clonotype turned up a few times. A much larger clone differs by one base, so this may be a read error. The chain combines TRBV2 with TRBJ2-1, with D unresolved. CDR3 length equals 13 residues. Germline V gene data show CDR1 as SNHLY and CDR2 as FYNNEI. As DNA, the CDR3 is TGTGCCAGCAGTGAAGGTGGCTACAATGGGCAGTTCTTC. This translates into CASSEGGYNGQFF.

There are many counts of this clonotype. The chain couples TRBV30 to TRBJ1-2; D possibly corresponds to TRBD1 (5 bases). Trimming took off 0 bases at V and 9 bases at J, with 11 bases between the two ends. The CDR3 is 12 amino acids. CDR1 and CDR2 (germline): GTSNPN, SVGIG (reference sequence). The CDR3 DNA sequence: TGTGCCTGGAGTGTACAGGTCGGACGCTACACCTTC. This encodes CAWSVQVGRYTF.

This clonotype appeared a few times. This chain uses TRBV4-2 with TRBJ2-1, with TRBD2 matching over 9 bases. Germline-derived CDR1 and CDR2 are LGHNA and YNFKEQ. This CDR3 spans 17 amino acids. Unmatched junction bases numbered 9, after V lost 0 bases and J lost 6 bases. The CDR3 loop is CASSQDLRGGRGNEQFF. CDR3 coding DNA: TGTGCCAGCAGCCAAGATCTGAGGGGCGGGAGGGGCAATGAGCAGTTCTTC.

The V gene is TRBV28, the J gene TRBJ1-2; TRBD1 agrees at 10 bases. The length of the CDR3 is 14 residues. The V segment lost 4 bases and the J segment 7 bases; nucleotides outside the gene matches: 6. CDR1 and CDR2 from the germline V gene are MDHEN and SYDVKM. The CDR3: CASSSTGGSSGYTF. CDR3 coding DNA: TGTGCCAGCAGTTCGACAGGGGGCTCCAGTGGCTACACCTTC.